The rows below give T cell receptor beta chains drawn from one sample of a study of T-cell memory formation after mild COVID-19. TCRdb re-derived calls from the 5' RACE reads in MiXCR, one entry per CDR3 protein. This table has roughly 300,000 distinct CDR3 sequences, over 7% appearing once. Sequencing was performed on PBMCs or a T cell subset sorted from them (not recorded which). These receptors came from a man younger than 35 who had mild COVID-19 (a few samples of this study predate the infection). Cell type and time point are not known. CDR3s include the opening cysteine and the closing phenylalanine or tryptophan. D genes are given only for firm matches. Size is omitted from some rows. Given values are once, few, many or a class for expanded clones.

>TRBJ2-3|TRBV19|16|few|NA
CASSGPSGASTDTQYF
TGTGCCAGTAGTGGTCCGTCCGGGGCTAGCACAGATACGCAGTATTTT
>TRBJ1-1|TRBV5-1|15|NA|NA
CASSLAAGMNTEAFF
TGCGCCAGCAGCTTGGCCGCGGGAATGAACACTGAAGCTTTCTTT
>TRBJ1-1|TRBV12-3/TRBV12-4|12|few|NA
CAARQGGTEAFF
TGTGCCGCCCGGCAGGGAGGCACTGAAGCTTTCTTT
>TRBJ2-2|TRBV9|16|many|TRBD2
CASSVRSGGNTGELFF
TGTGCCAGCAGCGTAAGGAGCGGGGGGAACACCGGGGAGCTGTTTTTT
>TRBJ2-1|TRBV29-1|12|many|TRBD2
CSVSRGGNEQFF
TGCAGCGTATCCCGGGGGGGCAATGAGCAGTTCTTC
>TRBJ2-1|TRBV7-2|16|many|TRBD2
CASSRNGGRGYDEQFF
TGTGCCAGCAGCCGTAACGGGGGGAGAGGGTATGATGAGCAGTTCTTC
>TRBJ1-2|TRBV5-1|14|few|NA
CASSSGSGANDYTF
TGCGCCAGCAGCTCTGGATCAGGGGCGAATGACTACACCTTC
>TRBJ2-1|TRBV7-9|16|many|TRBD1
CASSQIDRVGYNEQFF
TGTGCCAGCAGCCAAATAGACAGGGTCGGTTACAATGAGCAGTTCTTC
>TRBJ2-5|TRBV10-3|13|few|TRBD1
CAIRDRGQETQYF
TGTGCCATCAGGGACAGGGGGCAAGAGACCCAGTACTTC
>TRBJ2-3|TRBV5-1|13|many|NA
CASSLTGTDTQYF
TGTGCCAGCAGCCTGACCGGCACAGATACGCAGTATTTT
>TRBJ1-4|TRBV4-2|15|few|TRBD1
CASSHSGQGDEKLFF
TGTGCCAGCAGCCATTCGGGACAGGGGGACGAAAAACTGTTTTTT
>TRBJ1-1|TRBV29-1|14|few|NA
CSAKERWWNTEAFF
TGCAGCGCCAAGGAAAGGTGGTGGAACACTGAAGCTTTCTTT
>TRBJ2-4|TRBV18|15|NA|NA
CASSPPGTAKNIQYF
TGTGCCAGCTCACCTCCAGGGACAGCCAAAAACATTCAGTACTTC
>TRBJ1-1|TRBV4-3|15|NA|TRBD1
CASSQLTGVTAEAFF
TGCGCCAGCAGCCAACTGACAGGGGTTACGGCTGAAGCTTTCTTT
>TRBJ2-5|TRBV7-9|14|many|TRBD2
CASSPGTSTQTQYF
TGTGCCAGCAGCCCCGGGACTAGCACACAGACCCAGTACTTC
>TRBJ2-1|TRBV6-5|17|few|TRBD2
CASSYSTAGDPYNEQFF
TGTGCCAGCAGTTACTCGACAGCGGGGGACCCCTACAATGAGCAGTTCTTC
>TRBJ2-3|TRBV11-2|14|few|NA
CASSATLYTDTQYF
TGTGCCAGCAGCGCTACGCTGTACACAGATACGCAGTATTTT
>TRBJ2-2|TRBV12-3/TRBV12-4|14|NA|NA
CASSPDYNTGELFF
TGTGCCAGCAGTCCCGACTACAACACCGGGGAGCTGTTTTTT
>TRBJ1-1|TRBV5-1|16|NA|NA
CASSPGRGGLDTEAFF
TGCGCCAGCAGCCCGGGGAGGGGGGGCCTTGACACTGAAGCTTTCTTT
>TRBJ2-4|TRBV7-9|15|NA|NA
CASSFNTLTENIQYF
TGTGCCAGCAGCTTTAATACCCTCACTGAAAACATTCAGTACTTC
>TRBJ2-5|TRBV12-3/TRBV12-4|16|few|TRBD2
CASSFTSGGTQETQYF
TGTGCCAGCAGCTTCACTAGCGGGGGGACCCAAGAGACCCAGTACTTC
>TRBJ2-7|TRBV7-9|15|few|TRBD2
CASSPRAGALYEQYF
TGTGCCAGCAGCCCTCGAGCGGGGGCCCTTTACGAGCAGTACTTC
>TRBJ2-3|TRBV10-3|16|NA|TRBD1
CAISGSGTDSTDTQYF
TGTGCCATCAGTGGGTCCGGGACAGATTCCACAGATACGCAGTATTTT
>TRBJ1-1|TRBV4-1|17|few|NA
CASSQDLLRQKNTEAFF
TGCGCCAGCAGCCAAGATCTACTACGGCAGAAGAACACTGAAGCTTTCTTT
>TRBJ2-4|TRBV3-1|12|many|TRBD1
CASSLTGDIQYF
TGTGCCAGCAGCCTAACAGGGGACATTCAGTACTTC
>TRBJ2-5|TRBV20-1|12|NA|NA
CSHRDPLLDQYF
TGCAGTCACCGGGACCCCCTTTTAGACCAGTACTTC
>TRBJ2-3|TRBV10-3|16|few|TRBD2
CAISQPAGGSTDTQYF
TGTGCCATCAGCCAACCAGCGGGGGGAAGCACAGATACGCAGTATTTT
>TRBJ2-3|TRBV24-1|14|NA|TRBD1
CATSERDRGNTQYF
TGTGCCACCAGTGAACGGGACAGGGGAAATACGCAGTATTTT
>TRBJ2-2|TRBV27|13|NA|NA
CASSLFSTGELFF
TGTGCCAGCAGTTTATTTTCGACGGGGGAGCTGTTTTTT
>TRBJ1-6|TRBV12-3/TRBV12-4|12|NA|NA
CASSRYNSPLHF
TGTGCCAGCAGCAGATATAATTCACCCCTCCACTTT
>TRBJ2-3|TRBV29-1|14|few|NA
CSVEVPSGGYEQYF
TGCAGCGTTGAAGTTCCCTCCGGGGGTTATGAGCAGTATTTT
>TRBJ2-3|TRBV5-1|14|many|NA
CASNDPGSQDTQYF
TGCGCCAGCAACGACCCGGGCAGCCAAGATACGCAGTATTTT
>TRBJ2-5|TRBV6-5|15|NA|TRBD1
CASSHRTGLKETQYF
TGTGCCAGCAGTCACAGGACAGGGTTAAAAGAGACCCAGTACTTC
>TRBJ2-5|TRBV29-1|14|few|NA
CSLRTGSSLETQYF
TGCAGCTTAAGGACTGGATCCTCTTTAGAGACCCAGTACTTC
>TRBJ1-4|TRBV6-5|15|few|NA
CASSYGRTDYEKLFF
TGTGCCAGCAGTTACGGACGGACGGACTATGAAAAACTGTTTTTT
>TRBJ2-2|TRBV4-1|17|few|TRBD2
CASSQGALAGGDGELFF
TGCGCCAGCAGCCAAGGAGCCCTAGCGGGGGGGGACGGGGAGCTGTTTTTT
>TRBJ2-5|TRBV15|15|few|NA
CATSRDWGLAETQYF
TGTGCCACCAGCAGAGATTGGGGACTTGCGGAGACCCAGTACTTC
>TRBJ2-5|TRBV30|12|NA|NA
CAWSTGTETQYF
TGTGCCTGGAGTACAGGGACGGAGACCCAGTACTTC
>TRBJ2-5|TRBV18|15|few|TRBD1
CASSPMTGADETQYF
TGTGCCAGCTCACCAATGACAGGGGCGGACGAGACCCAGTACTTC
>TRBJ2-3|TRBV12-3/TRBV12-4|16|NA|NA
CASSRNSGTPATRQYF
TGTGCCAGCAGCCGCAACTCCGGGACACCGGCGACGCGGCAGTATTTT
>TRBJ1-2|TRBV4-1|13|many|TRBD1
CASSQSGTGTYTF
TGCGCCAGCAGCCAATCCGGGACAGGGACCTACACCTTC
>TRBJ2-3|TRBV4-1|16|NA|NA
CASSQDEWGSTDTQYF
TGCGCCAGCAGCCAAGATGAATGGGGGAGCACAGATACGCAGTATTTT
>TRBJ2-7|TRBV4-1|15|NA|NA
CASSQERRQEYEQYF
TGCGCCAGCAGCCAAGAAAGAAGGCAAGAGTACGAGCAGTACTTC
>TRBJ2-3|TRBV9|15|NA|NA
CASSVARSSTDTQYF
TGTGCCAGCAGCGTAGCGAGGTCTAGCACAGATACGCAGTATTTT
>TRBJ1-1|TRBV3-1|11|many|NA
CASSQGTEAFF
TGTGCCAGCAGCCAAGGGACAGAAGCTTTCTTT
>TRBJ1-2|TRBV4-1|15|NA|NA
CASSQGEAANYGYTF
TGCGCCAGCAGCCAAGGGGAGGCAGCTAACTATGGCTACACCTTC
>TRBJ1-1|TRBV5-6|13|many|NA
CASSLERGTEAFF
TGTGCCAGCAGCTTGGAGAGGGGCACTGAAGCTTTCTTT
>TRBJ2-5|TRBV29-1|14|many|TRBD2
CSVAYQSGGETQYF
TGCAGCGTTGCGTACCAAAGCGGGGGGGAGACCCAGTACTTC